What follows are 7 T cell receptor beta chains derived from one specimen sequenced in a study of T cells in Graves' hyperthyroidism and ophthalmopathy. Amplified regions were TCR beta CDR3 sequences from RNA transcripts. First-round RT-PCR targeting the TCR CDR3 was performed with the HTBI primer set. TCRdb fed the multiplex PCR reads into MiXCR, producing one record per CDR3 protein. The top ten hold under 20% of the sample, which has roughly 500,000 distinct CDR3 sequences, about 43% seen once. Sequencing used peripheral blood or thyroid tissue (not recorded which). Every receptor here comes from an adult woman with Graves' disease, either hyperthyroidism or ophthalmopathy (not recorded which).

This clonotype appeared a few times. The chain has TRBV28 and TRBJ2-7; TRBD1 matches 7 bases. The length of the CDR3 is 14 residues. Germline-derived CDR1 and CDR2 are MDHEN and SYDVKM. The J segment lost 5 bases and the V segment lost 3 bases, leaving 7 bases of the junction unmatched. The chain's CDR3 is CASSLTGFGNEQYF. The CDR3 coding sequence is TGTGCCAGCAGTTTGACAGGGTTCGGAAACGAGCAGTACTTC. The full variable domain, its missing parts supplied by reference TRBV28 and TRBJ2-7, is DVKVTQSSRYLVKRTGEKVFLECVQDMDHENMFWYRQDPGLGLRLIYFSYDVKMKEKGDIPEGYSVSREKKERFSLILESASTNQTSMYLCASSLTGFGNEQYFGPGTRLTVT.

This clonotype was recorded at least ten times. CDR3: CATREREGETQYF. DNA of the CDR3: TGTGCCACCCGGGAGCGGGAGGGGGAGACCCAGTACTTC. This chain connects TRBV28 to TRBJ2-5; 10 positions agree with TRBD2. V was pared by 10 bases and J by 5 bases, with 7 bases of the junction left unmatched. Looked up from germline, CDR1 is MDHEN and CDR2 is SYDVKM. CDR3 length: 13 amino acids.

In this sample, this clonotype turned up many times. The chain joins TRBV29-1 to TRBJ1-1; D not certain. In germline, CDR1 is SQVTM, CDR2 ANQGSEA. This CDR3 comprises 10 residues. The V end was cut by 3 bases, the J end by 11 bases, with 10 bases between. Here the CDR3 reads CSVDRLRAFF. The CDR3 DNA follows: TGCAGCGTTGATCGGTTGAGGGCTTTCTTT.

The chain links TRBV10-3 to TRBJ1-1; possibly TRBD1 for D (5 bases). CDR1 ENHRY and CDR2 SYGVKD come from the germline V gene. V was clipped by 6 bases and J by 3 bases, with 14 bases between them. This CDR3 has 14 amino acids. CDR3 nucleotide sequence: TGTGCCATCAGCCCGGGGGATGGCTACACTGAAGCTTTCTTT. Protein sequence: CAISPGDGYTEAFF.

This clonotype was seen more than once but under ten times. The chain combines TRBV15 with TRBJ2-7; D unresolved. The CDR3 has 14 amino acids. Trimming left V 3 bases short and J 6 bases short, with 15 bases between. Per the germline V gene, CDR1 is LNHNV and CDR2 is YYDKDF (reference sequence). For the CDR3, the DNA is TGTGCCACCAGCAGCCAACGAATGAATCGCGAGCAGTACTTC. Amino acids: CATSSQRMNREQYF.

The V gene is TRBV6-1, the J gene TRBJ1-3; D is possibly TRBD1 (6 bases). The germline V gene encodes CDR1 MNHNS and CDR2 SASEGT. CDR3 length: 15 residues. V shed 6 bases and J shed 0 bases, with 12 bases lying between them. The CDR3 reads CASSRGSSSGNTIYF. The CDR3 bases are TGTGCCAGCAGCAGGGGCAGTAGCTCTGGAAACACCATATATTTT.

This clonotype has ten or more counts. The chain combines TRBV20-1 with TRBJ2-7; D not resolved. Trimming took off 0 bases at V and 1 base at J, with 16 bases between the two ends. The CDR3 contains 16 residues. Per the germline V gene, CDR1 is DFQATT and CDR2 is SNEGSKA (reference sequence). The CDR3 bases are TGCAGTGCTAGAGACGGGTGGAACTCCGTTTCCTACGAGCAGTACTTC. Translated, it gives CSARDGWNSVSYEQYF.